This entry lists 15 T cell receptor beta chains sequenced from one sample in a study of T cells in women clearing cervical HPV infection listed by TCRdb under 2018. Libraries were prepared through the immunoSEQ multiplex PCR assay. The table was pulled from immuneACCESS by TCRdb, which kept in-frame rearrangements only. Such tables lose some clones; where checked, under half of the loss comes from unresolved V genes, and the rest has no known cause. The sample's records list 30,000 to 35,000 clones. The ten largest clones take up roughly 1.5% of the sample. Input material: blood buffy coat. These receptors were collected from a woman between 18 and 70 years old with a cervical HPV16 infection that either progressed to CIN3+ or cleared (not recorded which).

Note on this clone: The DNA ends 3 residues before the CDR3 does, and the rest of the CDR3 is filled in from the germline J gene. The genes are TRBV5-1 and TRBJ2-7; 10 nucleotides align to TRBD2. Germline-derived CDR1 and CDR2 are SGHRS and YFSETQ. V lost 7 bases to trimming and J lost 3 bases; unmatched junction nucleotides: 7. CDR3 size: 14 residues. The CDR3 DNA, read in part, is TGCGCCAGCTGCTCCGGACTAGCGGTCTACGAG. It specifies CASCSGLAVYE. The entire CDR3 protein is CASCSGLAVYEQYF.

Remarks on this clone: The observed sequence ends 3 residues before the CDR3 terminus, with the missing tail filled in from the germline J gene. J is TRBJ1-5 and V is TRBV2; D remains unclear. This CDR3 has 13 residues. V was shortened by 4 bases and J by 5 bases, with 9 bases between the two germline ends. Germline V gene sequence: CDR1 SNHLY, CDR2 FYNNEI. CDR3 bases read: TGTGCCAGCAGTGGAGAAAGGGATCAGCCC. This encodes CASSGERDQP. The whole CDR3 sequence is CASSGERDQPQHF.

Of note for this clone: With the read ending 3 residues before the CDR3 end, the germline J gene is used to fill in that end. The V and J genes are TRBV7-2 and TRBJ1-2; D is unclear. V gave up 4 bases and J gave up 4 bases, with 7 bases separating them. The germline V gene encodes CDR1 SGHTA and CDR2 FQGNSA. This CDR3 contains 12 residues. The CDR3 bases that were read are TGTGCCAGCAGCTATACAGCCTATGGC. Amino acids: CASSYTAYG. The full CDR3 reads CASSYTAYGYTF.

With regard to this clone: Read coverage stops 3 residues before the CDR3 terminus; the germline J gene supplies the remainder. The chain joins TRBV2 to TRBJ1-2; 8 bases agree with TRBD1. Germline V CDR1 and CDR2: SNHLY, FYNNEI. This CDR3 has 12 residues. V lost 6 bases and J lost 6; bases outside the gene matches: 3. The CDR3 is CASRQTGDGYTF. The sequenced CDR3 bases are TGTGCCAGCAGGCAGACAGGGGATGGC.

The part of the CDR3 DNA that was read is TGCGCCAGCAGCCTAACGACAGGGGAAACCTATGGC. Amino acid sequence: CASSLTTGETYG. The whole CDR3 protein is CASSLTTGETYGYTF. This rearrangement joins TRBV5-1 to TRBJ1-2; 8 bases fit TRBD1. Read sequence stops 3 residues before the CDR3 end, and the germline J gene provides the missing end. The V gene's germline CDR1 is SGHRS and CDR2 YFSETQ. The V gene end was trimmed by 4 bases and the J gene end by 4 bases; junction bases not matched to a gene: 9. The CDR3 length is 15 residues.

Of note for this clone: The sequenced fragment ends 3 residues before the CDR3 boundary, so the rest is inferred from the germline J gene. This chain connects TRBV10-1 to TRBJ1-2; the D gene is possibly TRBD1 (5 bases). This CDR3 is built from 9 residues. Germline V gives CDR1 WNHNN, CDR2 SYGVQD (reference sequence). CDR3 bases read: TGCGCCAGCAAGGGACTC. Translated, it gives CASKGL. From start to end, the CDR3 is CASKGLYTF.

Comments on this clone: The read halts 3 residues ahead of the CDR3 end, with the missing end drawn from the germline J gene. The chain recombines TRBV6-1 with TRBJ1-5; tentatively, D is TRBD1 (5 bases). In germline, CDR1 is MNHNS, CDR2 SASEGT. The V and J ends lost 1 base and 1 base respectively, with 8 bases between them. CDR3 length equals 15 residues. The CDR3 DNA, read in part, is TGTGCCAGCAGTGAAGGGGGCATGAGCAATCAGCCC. Residues: CASSEGGMSNQP. The whole CDR3 is CASSEGGMSNQPQHF.

As to this clone: The CDR3 end is not reached by the read, which stops 3 residues before it; the germline J gene fills it in. This chain uses TRBV30 with TRBJ1-3; possibly TRBD1 for D (6 bases). This CDR3 has 15 residues. CDR1 is GTSNPN and CDR2 is SVGIG in the germline V gene (reference sequence). Trimming shortened V by 0 bases and J by 0 bases, and 9 bases separated the two germline ends. The sequenced part of the CDR3 DNA is TGTGCCTGGAGTGTAAACAGGGACTCTGGAAACACC. This encodes CAWSVNRDSGNT. The full CDR3 protein reads CAWSVNRDSGNTIYF.

The CDR3 is CSATGTGVYEQYF. The DNA read from the CDR3 is TGCAGTGCCACTGGGACAGGGGTTTACGAG. J is TRBJ2-7 and V is TRBV20-1, with 10 bases aligning to TRBD1. The CDR3 end lies 3 residues beyond the end of the read and is filled in from the germline J gene. This CDR3 is built from 13 residues. V dropped 6 bases and J dropped 4; count of bases not matched to a gene: 6. CDR1 and CDR2 from the germline V gene are DFQATT and SNEGSKA (reference sequence).

The CDR3 sequence is CASTPGGLFTDTQYF. The covered CDR3 bases are TGTGCCAGTACCCCAGGAGGCCTTTTCACAGATACG. V and J are TRBV19 and TRBJ2-3; TRBD2 is a possible D gene (5 bases). The CDR3 goes on 3 residues after the read ends, and that part is filled in from the germline J gene. CDR1 LNHDA and CDR2 SQIVND come from the germline V gene (reference sequence). Trimming left V 7 bases short and J 2 bases short, with 16 bases between. This CDR3 comprises 15 residues.

Note on this clone: The read ends 3 residues shy of where the CDR3 ends; the end is completed using the germline J gene. The chain carries TRBV11-2 and TRBJ2-3; D unclear. CDR3 size: 15 residues. CDR1 and CDR2 from the germline V gene are SGHAT and FQNNGV. CDR3 DNA (partial): TGTGCCAGCAGCTTAGATCCCGCTAGAGAAGAGACG. Its translation is CASSLDPAREET. The entire CDR3 reads CASSLDPAREETQYF.

To note about this clone: The read finishes 3 residues shy of the CDR3 end, and the germline J gene is used to complete it. The chain links TRBV7-3 to TRBJ1-2; D uncertain. Germline CDR1 reads SGHTA; CDR2 reads FQGTGA. This CDR3 has 11 amino acids. The CDR3 spells CASSPLQDYTF. The CDR3 bases that were read are TGTGCCAGCAGCCCCCTCCAGGAC.

Details on this clone: The read finishes 3 residues shy of the CDR3 end, and the germline J gene is used to complete it. The genes are TRBV5-6 and TRBJ1-1, with TRBD1 identical over 8 bases. J gave up 0 bases and V 4 bases, and 5 bases lay outside the gene matches. The CDR3 spans 15 residues. In germline, CDR1 is SGHDT, CDR2 YYEEEE. CDR3 DNA, as far as it was read: TGTGCCAGCAGCGGAAGGACAGGGATGAACACTGAA. Encoded protein: CASSGRTGMNTE. In full, the CDR3 is CASSGRTGMNTEAFF. Drawing the rest from reference TRBV5-6 and TRBJ1-1, the complete variable domain is DAGVTQSPTHLIKTRGQQVTLRCSPKSGHDTVSWYQQALGQGPQFIFQYYEEEERQRGNFPDRFSGHQFPNYSSELNVNALLLGDSALYLCASSGRTGMNTEAFFGQGTRLTVV.

As for this clone: The missing CDR3 end, 3 residues past where the read stops, is filled in from the germline J gene. J is TRBJ2-7 and V is TRBV6-2 or TRBV6-3; weak D call: TRBD1 (5 bases). CDR1 and CDR2 from the germline V gene are MNHEY and SVGEGT. The CDR3 has 13 residues. Trimming shortened V by 2 bases and J by 6 bases, and 11 bases separated the two germline ends. CDR3 sequence: CASSYPSGFEQYF. The CDR3 bases that were read are TGTGCCAGCAGTTACCCGTCAGGGTTCGAG.

On this clone: From the germline J gene comes the end of the CDR3, since the read stops 3 residues before it. V gene TRBV6-4 combines with J gene TRBJ2-1, with D unclear. V lost 0 bases, J lost 5 bases, and 5 bases lay in between. CDR1 MRHNA and CDR2 SNTAGT come from the germline V gene. The CDR3 has 13 amino acids. The CDR3 bases that were read are TGTGCCAGCAGTGACTCGTCTAACAATGAG. This encodes CASSDSSNNE. The entire CDR3 reads CASSDSSNNEQFF.